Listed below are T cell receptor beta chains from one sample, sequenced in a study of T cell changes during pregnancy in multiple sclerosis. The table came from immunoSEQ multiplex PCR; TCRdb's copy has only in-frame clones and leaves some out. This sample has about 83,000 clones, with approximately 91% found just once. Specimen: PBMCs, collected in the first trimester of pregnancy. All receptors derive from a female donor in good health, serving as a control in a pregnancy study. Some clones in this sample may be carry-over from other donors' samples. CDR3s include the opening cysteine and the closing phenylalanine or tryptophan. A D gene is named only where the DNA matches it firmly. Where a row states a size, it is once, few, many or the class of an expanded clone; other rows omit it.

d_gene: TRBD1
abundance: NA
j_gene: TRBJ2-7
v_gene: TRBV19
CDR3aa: CASRRATGGALGEQYF
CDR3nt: TGTGCCAGTAGGAGGGCGACAGGGGGTGCGTTGGGCGAGCAGTACTTC

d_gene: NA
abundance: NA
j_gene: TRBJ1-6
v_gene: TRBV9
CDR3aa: CASSEKSSYNSPLHF
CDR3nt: TGTGCCAGCAGCGAGAAGAGCTCCTATAATTCACCCCTCCACTTT

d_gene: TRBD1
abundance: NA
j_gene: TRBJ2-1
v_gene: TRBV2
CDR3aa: CASSASGQGNQRHYNEQFF
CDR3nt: TGTGCCAGCAGCGCGTCGGGACAGGGGAACCAAAGACACTACAATGAGCAGTTCTTC

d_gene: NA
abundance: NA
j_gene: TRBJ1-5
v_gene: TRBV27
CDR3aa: CASRRQGNQPQHF
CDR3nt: TGTGCCAGCAGAAGACAGGGCAATCAGCCCCAGCATTTT

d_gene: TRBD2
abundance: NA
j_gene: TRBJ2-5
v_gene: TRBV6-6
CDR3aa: CASSYGGSGGGETQYF
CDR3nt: TGTGCCAGCAGTTACGGCGGTAGCGGGGGCGGAGAGACCCAGTACTTC

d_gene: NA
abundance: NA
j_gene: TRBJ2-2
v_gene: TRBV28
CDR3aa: CATRLINTGELFF
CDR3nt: TGTGCCACTAGACTAATTAACACCGGGGAGCTGTTTTTT

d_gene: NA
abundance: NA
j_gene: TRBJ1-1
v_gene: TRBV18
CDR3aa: CASSPLLDTEAFF
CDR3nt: TGTGCCAGCTCACCCCTCTTAGACACTGAAGCTTTCTTT

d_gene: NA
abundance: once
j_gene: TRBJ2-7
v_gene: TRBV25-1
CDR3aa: CASSELASDEQYF
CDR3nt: TGTGCCAGCAGTGAACTTGCATCAGACGAGCAGTACTTC

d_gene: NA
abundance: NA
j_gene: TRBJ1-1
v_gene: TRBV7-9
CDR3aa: CASSAQGQYTEAFF
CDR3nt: TGTGCCAGCAGCGCGCAGGGGCAGTACACTGAAGCTTTCTTT

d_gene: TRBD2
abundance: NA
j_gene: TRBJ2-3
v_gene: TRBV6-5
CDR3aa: CASSYSTSGEITQYF
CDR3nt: TGTGCCAGCAGTTACTCGACTAGCGGAGAGATCACGCAGTATTTT

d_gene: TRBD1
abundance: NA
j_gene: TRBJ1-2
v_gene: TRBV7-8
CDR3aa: CASSPGTGGITNYGYTF
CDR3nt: TGTGCCAGCAGCCCGGGGACAGGGGGCATTACGAACTATGGCTACACCTTC

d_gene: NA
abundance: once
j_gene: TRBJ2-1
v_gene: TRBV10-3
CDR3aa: CAISENWGGRNNEQFF
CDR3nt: TGTGCCATCAGTGAGAATTGGGGGGGCCGTAACAATGAGCAGTTCTTC

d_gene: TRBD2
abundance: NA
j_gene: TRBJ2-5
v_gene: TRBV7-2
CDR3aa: CASSYVASGGETQYF
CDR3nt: TGTGCCAGCAGCTACGTGGCTAGCGGGGGTGAGACCCAGTACTTC

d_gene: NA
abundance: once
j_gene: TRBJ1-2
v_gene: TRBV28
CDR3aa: CASSPGGGYTF
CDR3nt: TGTGCCAGCAGTCCGGGGGGTGGCTACACCTTC

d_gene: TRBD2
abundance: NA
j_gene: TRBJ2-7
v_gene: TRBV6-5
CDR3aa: CASSSHSGDSYEQYF
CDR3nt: TGTGCCAGCAGTTCCCATAGCGGGGACTCCTACGAGCAGTACTTC

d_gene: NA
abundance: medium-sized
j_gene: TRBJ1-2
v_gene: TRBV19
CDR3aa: CASSIAMSYGYTF
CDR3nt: TGTGCCAGTAGTATAGCCATGTCCTATGGCTACACCTTC

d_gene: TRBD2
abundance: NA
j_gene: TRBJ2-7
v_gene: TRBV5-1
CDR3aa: CASSLDGGGNYEQYF
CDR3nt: TGCGCCAGCAGCTTGGATGGCGGGGGGAACTACGAGCAGTACTTC

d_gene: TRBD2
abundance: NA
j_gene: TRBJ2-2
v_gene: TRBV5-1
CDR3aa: CASRYSSGGTGELFF
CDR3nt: TGCGCCAGCAGGTACTCTAGCGGGGGGACCGGGGAGCTGTTTTTT

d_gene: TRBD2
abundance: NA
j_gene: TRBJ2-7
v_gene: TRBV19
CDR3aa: CASSGITGTSSYEQYF
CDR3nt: TGTGCCAGTAGTGGAATTACAGGGACTAGCTCCTACGAGCAGTACTTC

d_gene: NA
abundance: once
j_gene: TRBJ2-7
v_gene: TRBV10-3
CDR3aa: CAISEDLRGLYEQYF
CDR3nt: TGTGCCATCAGTGAAGACCTGCGGGGGCTTTACGAGCAGTACTTC

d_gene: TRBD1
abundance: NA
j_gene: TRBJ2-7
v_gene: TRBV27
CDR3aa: CASSRWGTGSFEQYF
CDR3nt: TGTGCCAGCAGTAGGTGGGGGACAGGGTCCTTCGAGCAGTACTTC

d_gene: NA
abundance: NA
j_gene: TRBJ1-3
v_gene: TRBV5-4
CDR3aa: CASSLQGSGNTIYF
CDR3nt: TGTGCCAGCAGCTTGCAGGGGTCCGGAAACACCATATATTTT

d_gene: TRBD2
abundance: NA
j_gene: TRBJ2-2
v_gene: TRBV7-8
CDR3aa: CASSSASGRSTGELFF
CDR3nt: TGTGCCAGCAGCTCCGCTAGCGGGAGGTCGACGGGGGAGCTGTTTTTT

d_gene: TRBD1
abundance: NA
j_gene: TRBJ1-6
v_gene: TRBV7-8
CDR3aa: CASSLTGTVVRVSYNSPLHF
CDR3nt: TGTGCCAGCAGCTTAACCGGGACAGTGGTCCGGGTCTCCTATAATTCACCCCTCCACTTT

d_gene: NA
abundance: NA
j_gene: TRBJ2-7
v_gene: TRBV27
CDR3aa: CASSPRVQTGEQYF
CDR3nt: TGTGCCAGCAGTCCCCGGGTCCAAACTGGGGAGCAGTACTTC

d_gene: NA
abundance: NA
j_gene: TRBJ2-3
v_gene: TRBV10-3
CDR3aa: CAISDWGQSTDTQYF
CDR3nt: TGTGCCATCAGTGACTGGGGACAAAGCACAGATACGCAGTATTTT

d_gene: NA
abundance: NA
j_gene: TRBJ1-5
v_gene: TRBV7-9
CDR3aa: CASSAQLGQPQHF
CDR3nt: TGTGCCAGCAGTGCACAGTTGGGTCAGCCCCAGCATTTT

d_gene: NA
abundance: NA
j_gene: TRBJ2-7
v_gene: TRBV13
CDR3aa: CASRVSRESSSYEQYF
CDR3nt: TGTGCCAGCAGAGTGTCGAGGGAGTCGAGCTCCTACGAGCAGTACTTC

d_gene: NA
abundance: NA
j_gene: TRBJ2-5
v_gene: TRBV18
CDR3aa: CASSPGLKETQYF
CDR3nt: TGTGCCAGCTCACCCGGACTAAAAGAGACCCAGTACTTC

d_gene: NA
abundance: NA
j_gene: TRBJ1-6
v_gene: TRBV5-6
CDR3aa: CASSLGGVSYNSPLHF
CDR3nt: TGTGCCAGCAGCTTGGGGGGGGTGTCCTATAATTCACCCCTCCACTTT

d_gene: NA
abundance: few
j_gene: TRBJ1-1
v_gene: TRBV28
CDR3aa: CASSFGTRNTEAFF
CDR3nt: TGTGCCAGCAGTTTTGGCACACGGAACACTGAAGCTTTCTTT

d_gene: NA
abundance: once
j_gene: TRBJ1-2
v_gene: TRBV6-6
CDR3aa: CASSADSPYGYTF
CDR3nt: TGTGCCAGCAGTGCGGACAGCCCCTATGGCTACACCTTC

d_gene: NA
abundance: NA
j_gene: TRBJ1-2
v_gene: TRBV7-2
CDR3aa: CASSQARYGYTF
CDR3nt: TGTGCCAGCAGCCAAGCCCGGTATGGCTACACCTTC

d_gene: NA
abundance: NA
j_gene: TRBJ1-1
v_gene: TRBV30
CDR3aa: CAWTTGNTEAFF
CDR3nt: TGTGCCTGGACTACAGGGAACACTGAAGCTTTCTTT

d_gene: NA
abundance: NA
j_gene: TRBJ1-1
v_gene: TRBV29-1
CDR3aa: CSVEGPEGDAFF
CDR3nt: TGCAGCGTTGAAGGCCCCGAGGGGGATGCTTTCTTT

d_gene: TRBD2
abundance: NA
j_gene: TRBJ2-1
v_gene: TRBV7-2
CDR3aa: CASSETSGFNEQFF
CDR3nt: TGTGCCAGCAGCGAGACTAGCGGGTTCAATGAGCAGTTCTTC

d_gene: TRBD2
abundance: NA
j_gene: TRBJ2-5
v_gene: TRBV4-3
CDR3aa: CASSQDRVLVSGRRETQYF
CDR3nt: TGCGCCAGCAGCCAAGATCGGGTTCTAGTTAGCGGGAGGAGGGAGACCCAGTACTTC

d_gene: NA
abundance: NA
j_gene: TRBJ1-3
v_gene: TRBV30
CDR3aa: CAWKPVAGTRSGNTIYF
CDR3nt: TGTGCCTGGAAACCTGTAGCCGGGACTCGCTCTGGAAACACCATATATTTT

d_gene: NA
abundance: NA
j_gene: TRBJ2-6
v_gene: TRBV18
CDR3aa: CAGSPGLNSGANVLTF
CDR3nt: TGTGCCGGCTCACCGGGACTGAACTCTGGGGCCAACGTCCTGACTTTC